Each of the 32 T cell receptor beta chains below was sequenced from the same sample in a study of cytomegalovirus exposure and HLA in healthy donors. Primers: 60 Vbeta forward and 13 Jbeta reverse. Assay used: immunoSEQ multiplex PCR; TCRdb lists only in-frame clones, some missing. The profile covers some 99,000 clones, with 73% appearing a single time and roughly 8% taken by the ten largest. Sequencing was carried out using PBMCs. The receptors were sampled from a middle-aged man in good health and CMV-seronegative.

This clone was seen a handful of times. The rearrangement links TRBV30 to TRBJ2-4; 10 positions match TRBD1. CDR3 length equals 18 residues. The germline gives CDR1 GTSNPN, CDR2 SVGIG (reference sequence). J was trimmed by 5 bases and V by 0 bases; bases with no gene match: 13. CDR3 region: CAWSVTGGEVGAENIQYF. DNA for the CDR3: TGTGCCTGGAGTGTGACAGGGGGCGAAGTCGGGGCGGAAAACATTCAGTACTTC. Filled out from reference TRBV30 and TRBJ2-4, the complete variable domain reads SQTIHQWPATLVQPVGSPLSLECTVEGTSNPNLYWYRQAAGRGLQLLFYSVGIGQISSEVPQNLSASRPQDRQFILSSKKLLLSDSGFYLCAWSVTGGEVGAENIQYFGAGTRLSVL.

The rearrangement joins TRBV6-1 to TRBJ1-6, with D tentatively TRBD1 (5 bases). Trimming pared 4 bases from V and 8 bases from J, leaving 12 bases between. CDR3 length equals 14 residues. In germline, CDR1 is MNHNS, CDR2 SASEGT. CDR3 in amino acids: CASSGGPRDSPLHF. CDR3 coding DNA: TGTGCCAGCAGTGGCGGACCCAGGGATTCACCCCTCCACTTT.

The CDR3 DNA reads TGTGCCAGCGGGGTTCAGGGTCTTGAAGAGACCCAGTACTTC. Translated: CASGVQGLEETQYF. The rearrangement joins TRBV6-5 to TRBJ2-5, with D perhaps matching TRBD1 (5 bases). CDR1 and CDR2 (germline): MNHEY, SVGAGI. CDR3 length equals 14 residues. Trimming shortened V by 8 bases and J by 3 bases, and 16 bases separated the two germline ends.

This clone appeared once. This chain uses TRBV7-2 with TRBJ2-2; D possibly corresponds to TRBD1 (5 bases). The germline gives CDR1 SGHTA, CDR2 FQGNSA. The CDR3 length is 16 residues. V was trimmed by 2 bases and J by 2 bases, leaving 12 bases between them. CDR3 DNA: TGTGCCAGCAGCTTAAACGGCGGACAAAACACCGGGGAGCTGTTTTTT. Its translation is CASSLNGGQNTGELFF.

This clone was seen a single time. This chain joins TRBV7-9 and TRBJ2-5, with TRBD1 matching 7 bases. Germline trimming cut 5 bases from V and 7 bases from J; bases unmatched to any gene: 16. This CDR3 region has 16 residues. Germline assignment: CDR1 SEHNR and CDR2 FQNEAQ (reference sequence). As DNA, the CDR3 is TGTGCCAGCAGCACCTTAGGGAGACAGGGAGACCGGACCCAGTACTTC. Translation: CASSTLGRQGDRTQYF.

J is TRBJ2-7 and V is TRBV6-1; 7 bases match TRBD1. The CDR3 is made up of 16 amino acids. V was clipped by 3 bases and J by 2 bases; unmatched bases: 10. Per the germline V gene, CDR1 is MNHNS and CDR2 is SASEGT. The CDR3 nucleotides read TGTGCCAGCAGTGATGGGACAGTTTTTTCTACCTACGAGCAGTACTTC. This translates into CASSDGTVFSTYEQYF.

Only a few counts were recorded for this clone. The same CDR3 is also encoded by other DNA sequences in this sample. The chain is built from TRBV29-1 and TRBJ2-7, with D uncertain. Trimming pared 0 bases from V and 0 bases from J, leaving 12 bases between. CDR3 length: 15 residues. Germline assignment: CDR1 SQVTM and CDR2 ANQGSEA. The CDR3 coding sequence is TGCAGCGTTGAAGATCCCGGCGGTTCCTCCTACGAGCAGTACTTC. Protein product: CSVEDPGGSSYEQYF.

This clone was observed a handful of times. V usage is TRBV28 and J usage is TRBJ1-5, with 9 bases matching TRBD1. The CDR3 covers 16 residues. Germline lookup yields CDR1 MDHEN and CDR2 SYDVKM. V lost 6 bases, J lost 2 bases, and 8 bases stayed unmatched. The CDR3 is CASSPRDRAGNQPQHF. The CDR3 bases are TGTGCCAGCAGCCCCCGGGACAGGGCAGGCAATCAGCCCCAGCATTTT.

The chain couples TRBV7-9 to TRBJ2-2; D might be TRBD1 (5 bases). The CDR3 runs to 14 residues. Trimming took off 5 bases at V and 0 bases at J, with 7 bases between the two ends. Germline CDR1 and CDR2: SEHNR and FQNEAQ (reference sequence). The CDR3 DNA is TGTGCCAGCAGCGTGACAGCGAACACCGGGGAGCTGTTTTTT. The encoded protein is CASSVTANTGELFF.

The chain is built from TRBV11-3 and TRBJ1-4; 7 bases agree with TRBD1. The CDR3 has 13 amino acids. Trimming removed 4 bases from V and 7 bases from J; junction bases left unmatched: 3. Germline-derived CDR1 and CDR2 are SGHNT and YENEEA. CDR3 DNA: TGTGCCAGCAGCTCACGACAGGGTGAAAAACTGTTTTTT. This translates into CASSSRQGEKLFF.

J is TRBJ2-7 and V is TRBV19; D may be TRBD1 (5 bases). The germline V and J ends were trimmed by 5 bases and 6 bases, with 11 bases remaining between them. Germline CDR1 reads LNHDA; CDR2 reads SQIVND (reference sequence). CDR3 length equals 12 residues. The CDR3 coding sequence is TGTGCCAGTAGTCATAGGGGTGGCGAGCAGTACTTC. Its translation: CASSHRGGEQYF.

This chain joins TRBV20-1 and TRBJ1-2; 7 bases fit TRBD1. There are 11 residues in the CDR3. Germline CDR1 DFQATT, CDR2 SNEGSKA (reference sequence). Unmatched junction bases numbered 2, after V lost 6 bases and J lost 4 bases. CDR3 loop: CSAYRGYGYTF. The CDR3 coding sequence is TGCAGTGCCTACAGGGGCTATGGCTACACCTTC.

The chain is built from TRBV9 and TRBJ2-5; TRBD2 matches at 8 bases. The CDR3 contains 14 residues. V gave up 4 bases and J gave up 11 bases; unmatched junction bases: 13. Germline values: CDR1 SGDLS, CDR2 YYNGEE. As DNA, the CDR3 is TGTGCCAGCAGCAAAGAACTAGCGGTGGGCGGGCAGTACTTC. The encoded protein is CASSKELAVGGQYF.

CDR3 loop: CASRLKGQSNSPLHF. CDR3 coding DNA: TGCGCCAGCCGCCTGAAGGGACAGTCTAATTCACCCCTCCACTTT. This rearrangement joins TRBV10-2 to TRBJ1-6, with TRBD1 matching over 7 bases. This CDR3 is built from 15 residues. Trimming cost V 8 bases and J 6 bases; bases outside gene matches: 10. CDR1 is WSHSY, CDR2 SAAADI, per germline.

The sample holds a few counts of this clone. CDR3 sequence (DNA): TGTGCCAGCAGCTTAACTCGCTCTGGGGCCAACGTCCTGACTTTC. It is translated as CASSLTRSGANVLTF. The rearrangement links TRBV7-8 to TRBJ2-6; D is unclear. Germline values: CDR1 SGHVS, CDR2 FQNEAQ. Deletions cut 2 bases from V and 0 bases from J, with 5 bases between. The CDR3 is made up of 15 amino acids.

The CDR3 DNA is TGTGCCAGCAGCTTAAGGGGAATTAACAATGAGCAGTTCTTC. Encoded protein: CASSLRGINNEQFF. The chain recombines TRBV5-6 with TRBJ2-1; perhaps TRBD1 as D (5 bases). Trimming cost V 2 bases and J 5 bases, with 11 bases left between them. CDR1 SGHDT and CDR2 YYEEEE come from the germline V gene. The CDR3 has 14 residues.

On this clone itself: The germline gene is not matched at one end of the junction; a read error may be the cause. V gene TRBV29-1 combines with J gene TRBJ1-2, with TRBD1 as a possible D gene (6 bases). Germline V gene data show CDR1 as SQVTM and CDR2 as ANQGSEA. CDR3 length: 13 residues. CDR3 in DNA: TGCAGCGCTGGAGGCGGCGGACAGTATGGCTACCCCTTC. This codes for CSAGGGGQYGYPF.

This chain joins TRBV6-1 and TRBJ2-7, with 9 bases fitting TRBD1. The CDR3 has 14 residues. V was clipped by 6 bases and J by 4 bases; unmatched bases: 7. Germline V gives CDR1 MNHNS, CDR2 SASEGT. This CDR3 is CASRRAGQGYEQYF. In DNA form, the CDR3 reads TGTGCCAGCAGACGCGCGGGACAGGGTTACGAGCAGTACTTC.

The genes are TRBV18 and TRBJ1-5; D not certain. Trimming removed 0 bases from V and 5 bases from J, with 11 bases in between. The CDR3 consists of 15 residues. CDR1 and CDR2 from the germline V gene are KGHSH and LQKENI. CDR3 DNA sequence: TGTGCCAGCTCACCACCCATGTCCGGAGATCAGCCCCAGCATTTT. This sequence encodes CASSPPMSGDQPQHF.

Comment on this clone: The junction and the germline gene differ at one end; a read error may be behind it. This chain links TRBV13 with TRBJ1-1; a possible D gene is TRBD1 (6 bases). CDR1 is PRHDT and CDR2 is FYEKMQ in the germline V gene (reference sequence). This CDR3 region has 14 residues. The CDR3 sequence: CASSLGQMNTEAFF. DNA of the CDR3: TGTGCCAGCAGCCTAGGACAGATGAACACTGAAGCTTTCTTT.

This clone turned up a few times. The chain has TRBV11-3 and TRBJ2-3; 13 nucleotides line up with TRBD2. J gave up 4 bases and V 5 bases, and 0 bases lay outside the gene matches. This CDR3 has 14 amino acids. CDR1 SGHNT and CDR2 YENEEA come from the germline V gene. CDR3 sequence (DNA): TGTGCCAGCAGCACTAGCGGGGGGGCAGATACGCAGTATTTT. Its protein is CASSTSGGADTQYF.

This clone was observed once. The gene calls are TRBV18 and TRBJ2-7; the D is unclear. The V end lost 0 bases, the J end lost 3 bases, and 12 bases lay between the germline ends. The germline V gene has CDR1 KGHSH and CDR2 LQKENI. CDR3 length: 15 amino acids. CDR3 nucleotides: TGTGCCAGCTCACCACCGAGCCGAAACAGCTACGAGCAGTACTTC. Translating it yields CASSPPSRNSYEQYF.

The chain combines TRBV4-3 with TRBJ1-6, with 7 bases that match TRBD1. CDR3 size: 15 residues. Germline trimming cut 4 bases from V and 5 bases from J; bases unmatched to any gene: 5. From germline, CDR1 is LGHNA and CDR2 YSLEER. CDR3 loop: CASSRLTGDNSPLHF. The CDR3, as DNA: TGCGCCAGCAGCCGTCTCACAGGGGATAATTCACCCCTCCACTTT.

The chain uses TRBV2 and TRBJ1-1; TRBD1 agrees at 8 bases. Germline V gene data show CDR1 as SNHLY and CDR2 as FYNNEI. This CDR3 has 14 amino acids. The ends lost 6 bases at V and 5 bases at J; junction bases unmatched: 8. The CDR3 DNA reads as TGTGCCAGCAGCCAGGGACAGGTGATGACTGAAGCTTTCTTT. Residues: CASSQGQVMTEAFF.

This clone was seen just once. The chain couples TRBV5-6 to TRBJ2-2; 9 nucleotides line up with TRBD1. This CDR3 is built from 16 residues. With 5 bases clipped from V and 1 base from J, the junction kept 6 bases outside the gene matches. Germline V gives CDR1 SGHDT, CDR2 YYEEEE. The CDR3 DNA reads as TGTGCCAGCAGTTGGAACAGGGGGCTGAACACCGGGGAGCTGTTTTTT. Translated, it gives CASSWNRGLNTGELFF. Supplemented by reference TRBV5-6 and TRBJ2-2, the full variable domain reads DAGVTQSPTHLIKTRGQQVTLRCSPKSGHDTVSWYQQALGQGPQFIFQYYEEEERQRGNFPDRFSGHQFPNYSSELNVNALLLGDSALYLCASSWNRGLNTGELFFGEGSRLTVL.

CDR3 protein: CSAPTLRGPTGDNEQFF. The CDR3 DNA reads as TGCAGCGCCCCAACTCTCAGGGGTCCCACAGGGGACAATGAGCAGTTCTTC. V gene TRBV29-1 combines with J gene TRBJ2-1; TRBD1 matches at 7 bases. This CDR3 has 17 residues. V was clipped by 7 bases and J by 5 bases; unmatched bases: 20. The germline V gene has CDR1 SQVTM and CDR2 ANQGSEA.

CDR3 nucleotide sequence: TGCAGCGTTGATACAGGCCAAGAGACCCAGTACTTC. Protein sequence: CSVDTGQETQYF. This chain uses TRBV29-1 with TRBJ2-5, with D maybe TRBD1 (5 bases). The germline gives CDR1 SQVTM, CDR2 ANQGSEA. This CDR3 region has 12 residues. V shed 3 bases and J shed 1 base, with 6 bases lying between them.

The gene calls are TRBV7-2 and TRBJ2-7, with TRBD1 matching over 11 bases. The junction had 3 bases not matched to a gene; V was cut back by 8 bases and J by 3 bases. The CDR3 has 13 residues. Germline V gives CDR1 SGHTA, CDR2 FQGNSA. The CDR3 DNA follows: TGTGCCAGCTGGGACAGGGGGTTCTACGAGCAGTACTTC. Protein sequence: CASWDRGFYEQYF.

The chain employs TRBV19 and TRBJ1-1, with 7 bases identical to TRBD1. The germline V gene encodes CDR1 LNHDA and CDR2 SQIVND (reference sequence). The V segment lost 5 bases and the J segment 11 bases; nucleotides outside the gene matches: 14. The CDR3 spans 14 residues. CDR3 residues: CASSVGTAPGRAFF. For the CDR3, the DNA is TGTGCCAGTAGTGTCGGGACAGCTCCTGGTCGGGCTTTCTTT.

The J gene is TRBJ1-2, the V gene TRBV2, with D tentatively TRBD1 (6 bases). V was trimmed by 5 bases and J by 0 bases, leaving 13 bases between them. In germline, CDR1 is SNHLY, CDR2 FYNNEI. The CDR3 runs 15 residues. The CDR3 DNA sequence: TGTGCCAGCAGTCCCCGGGACACCGCTAACTATGGCTACACCTTC. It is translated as CASSPRDTANYGYTF. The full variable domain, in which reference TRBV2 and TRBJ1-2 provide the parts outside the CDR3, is EPEVTQTPSHQVTQMGQEVILRCVPISNHLYFYWYRQILGQKVEFLVSFYNNEISEKSEIFDDQFSVERPDGSNFTLKIRSTKLEDSAMYFCASSPRDTANYGYTFGSGTRLTVV.

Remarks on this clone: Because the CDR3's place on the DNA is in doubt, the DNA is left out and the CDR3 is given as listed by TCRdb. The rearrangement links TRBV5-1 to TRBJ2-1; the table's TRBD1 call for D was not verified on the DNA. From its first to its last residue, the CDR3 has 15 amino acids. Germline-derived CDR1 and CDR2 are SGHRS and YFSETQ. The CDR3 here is CASSFGQGVYNEQFF.

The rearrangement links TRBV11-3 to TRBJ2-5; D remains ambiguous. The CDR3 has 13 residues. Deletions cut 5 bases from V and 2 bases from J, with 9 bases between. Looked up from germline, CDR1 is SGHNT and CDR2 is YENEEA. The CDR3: CASSLRDQETQYF. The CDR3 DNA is TGTGCCAGCAGCCTTCGAGATCAAGAGACCCAGTACTTC.